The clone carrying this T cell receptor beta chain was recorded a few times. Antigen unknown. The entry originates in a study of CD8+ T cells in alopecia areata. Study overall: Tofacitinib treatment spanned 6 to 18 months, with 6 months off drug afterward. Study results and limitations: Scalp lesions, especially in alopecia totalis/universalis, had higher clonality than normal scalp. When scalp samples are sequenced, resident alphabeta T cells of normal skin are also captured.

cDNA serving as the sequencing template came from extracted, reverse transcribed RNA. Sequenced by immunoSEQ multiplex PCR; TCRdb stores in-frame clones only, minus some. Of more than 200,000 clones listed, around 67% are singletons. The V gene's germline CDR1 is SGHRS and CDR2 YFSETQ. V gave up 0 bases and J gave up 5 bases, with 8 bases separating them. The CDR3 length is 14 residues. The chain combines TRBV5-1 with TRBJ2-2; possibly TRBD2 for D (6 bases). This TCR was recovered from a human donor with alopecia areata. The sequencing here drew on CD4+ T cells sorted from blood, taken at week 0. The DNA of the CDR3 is TGCGCCAGCAGCTTGGCAGGAGGGACCGGGGAGCTGTTTTTT. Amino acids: CASSLAGGTGELFF.